This paragraph covers one T cell receptor beta chain sequence. The target of this receptor is not known. One base away there is no much larger clone; base qualities are not given. The donors were healthy, HIV-negative adults who had no recently reported acute infections or vaccinations. Every donor was a Caucasian adult living in Nashville, Tennessee, USA. CD4+ T cells were enriched through magnetic negative selection, after which naive cells were positively selected on CD45RA and the remaining negative fraction served as the memory subset. Blood was collected by leukapheresis, and PBMCs were isolated by Ficoll-Histopaque density gradient centrifugation and then cryopreserved in liquid nitrogen vapor phase. Analytical flow cytometry was used to check the purity and quantity of each magnetically sorted T cell population. Genomic DNA was isolated from each sorted fraction and quantified by UV absorbance on a Nanodrop 2000c.

TCR CDR3 regions were amplified from genomic DNA by multiplex PCR using the deep immunoSEQ assay. For each cell subset, the extracted genomic DNA was distributed evenly across all wells of several immunoSEQ 96-well plates, and each plate served as one replicate. For sorted subsets, each replicate PCR was loaded with 200 ng genomic DNA, equivalent to 30,000 or so T cell genomes. Purified libraries were quantified with a Qubit 3.0 fluorometer, sized on a Bioanalyzer 2100, and re-quantified with the KAPA Library Quantification kit. Each immunoSEQ 96-well plate was sequenced on its own single-read 150-cycle Illumina NextSeq 550 flow cell. The paper's processing steps were these. Because only junctional sequences without quality scores were contained in the immunoSEQ output, filtering matching that applied to full-length reads could not be performed. Sequences were annotated with PyIR, a Python wrapper for IgBLAST v1.9, using IMGT germline references to assign V/J genes and CDR3. Reads with weak V/J assignments (E-value above 1e-6), missing CDR3, stop codons, out-of-frame junctions, or ambiguous translated residues were removed. A V3J clonotype was defined by an identical inferred V gene, J gene, and CDR3 amino acid sequence. The percentage overlap between two repertoires was calculated by dividing the number of shared unique clonotypes by the size of the smaller repertoire. Richness of each repertoire was evaluated using RTK rarefaction, the Chao1 estimator, and Recon v2.1 estimates of unobserved clonotypes. Generation probabilities for all TCRbeta clonotypes obtained by the gDNA method from a handful of donors were computed using OLGA. TCRdb's version of the immuneACCESS table is confined to in-frame rearrangements and falls short of the full clone set. An unresolved V gene accounts for under half of the shortfall where checked; the remainder is of unknown origin. V and J calls and clone size are as listed in that table; D and trimming were resolved from the DNA. The sample contains over a million clones, 98% of them found a single time. The ten most abundant clones make up about 0.34% of the sample.

These data come from a study of shared clonotypes between healthy human individuals (dated by TCRdb to about 2020). At the level of the whole study: Three men and a couple of women, aged 18 to 49 years, made up the cohort. The study deeply sequenced blood TCR repertoires of several healthy adults to estimate repertoire size and the extent of clonotype sharing between individuals. For each donor, CD4 naive and CD4 memory were each given three plates, CD8 naive was given two plates, and CD8 memory was given one plate. Between about 0.85 and 9.5 billion PBMCs per donor were obtained by leukapheresis. To increase sequencing depth and limit assay-specific biases, TCR repertoire library preparation and sequencing were carried out by different laboratories using diverse techniques.

General findings and caveats noted by the study authors: Estimated clonotype richness was generally larger for naive than for memory subsets. The small number of donors limited the genetic and exposure-history diversity represented. Sampling was restricted to blood, and TCR repertoires in tissue are likely to differ from TCR repertoires in blood. About 4.5% of naive CD4, 3% to 3.5% of naive CD8, around 2.3% of memory CD4, and less than 0.45% of memory CD8 clonotypes were shared across several donors. Incomplete sequencing was indicated by rarefaction of sorted-subset datasets, despite the large sequencing depth. Clonotypes shared by all four sorted-subset donors showed higher generation probabilities than non-shared clonotypes. Pairwise subsampling indicated that sequencing depth was expected to affect the degree of clonotype sharing among donors.

The CDR3 runs 14 amino acids, cysteine and phenylalanine included. Only CDR3 DNA is held: 42 bases, read in frame from base 1. CDR1 is given as SGDLS and CDR2 as YYNGEE, both from the germline V gene. At the junction V is shortened by 0 bases and J by 2 bases, with 6 bases in between. Recombination connected TRBV9 to TRBJ1-3; the D gene lacks a confident call. The specimen was naive CD4+ T cells sorted from blood. The cell subset or site label, read with the paper, signifies: CD45RA+ positively selected. This sequence originates from a man aged 30-40 years in good health. The DNA reads TGTGCCAGCAGCGTAGCGGTTGCTGGAAACACCATATATTTT. This is translated as CASSVAVAGNTIYF.